This note documents a single T cell receptor beta chain sequence. The antigen is not known. Each CDR3 protein is one row after TCRdb ran MiXCR on the 5' RACE reads. The sample lists tens of thousands of distinct CDR3 sequences; less than 5% were seen once. Germline lookup yields CDR1 LGHDT and CDR2 YNNKEL (reference sequence). The V and J ends lost 1 base and 6 bases respectively, with 9 bases between them. The CDR3 totals 13 residues. The sample comes from a study of neurological immune-mediated disorders. Whole-study results and caveats: The most TCR clonal expansion was seen in HTLV-1-associated myelopathy, whereas the least was seen in multiple sclerosis, below the level in healthy controls.

The chain carries TRBV3-1 and TRBJ1-2, with D possibly being TRBD1 (5 bases). The material sequenced was PBMCs. This receptor was identified in an older woman with multiple sclerosis. The CDR3 reads CASSQGLTDGYTF. The CDR3 DNA is TGTGCCAGCAGCCAAGGTTTGACAGATGGCTACACCTTC. Full variable domain (rest looked up from reference TRBV3-1 and TRBJ1-2): DTAVSQTPKYLVTQMGNDKSIKCEQNLGHDTMYWYKQDSKKFLKIMFSYNNKELIINETVPNRFSPKSPDKAHLNLHINSLELGDSAVYFCASSQGLTDGYTFGSGTRLTVV.